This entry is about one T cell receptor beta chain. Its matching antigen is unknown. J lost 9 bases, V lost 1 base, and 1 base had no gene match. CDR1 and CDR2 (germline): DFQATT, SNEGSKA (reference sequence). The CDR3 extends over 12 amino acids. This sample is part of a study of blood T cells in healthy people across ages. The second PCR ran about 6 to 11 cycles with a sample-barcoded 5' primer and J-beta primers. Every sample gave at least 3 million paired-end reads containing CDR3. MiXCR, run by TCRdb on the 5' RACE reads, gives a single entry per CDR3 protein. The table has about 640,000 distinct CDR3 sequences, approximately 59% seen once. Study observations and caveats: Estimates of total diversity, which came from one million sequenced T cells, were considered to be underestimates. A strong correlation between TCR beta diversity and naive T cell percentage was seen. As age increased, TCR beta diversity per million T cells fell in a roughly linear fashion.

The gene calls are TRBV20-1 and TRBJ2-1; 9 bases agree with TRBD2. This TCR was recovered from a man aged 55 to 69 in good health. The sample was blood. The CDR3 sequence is CSARGGLAEQFF. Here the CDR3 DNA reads TGCAGTGCTAGAGGGGGACTAGCTGAGCAGTTCTTC.